Below are 18 T cell receptor beta chains sequenced from a single sample in a study of T cell responses to AZD1222 COVID-19 vaccine. Sequenced by immunoSEQ multiplex PCR; TCRdb stores in-frame clones only, minus some. The table includes roughly 46,000 clones, approximately 88% detected once. Here the sequenced sample was peripheral blood, taken 28 days after the second AZD1222 dose. All receptors derive from an adult who received the AZD1222 COVID-19 vaccine.

The chain couples TRBV7-6 to TRBJ2-3; D may match TRBD1 or TRBD2 (6 bases each). CDR1 is SGHVS, CDR2 FNYEAQ, per germline. V lost 1 base to trimming and J lost 4 bases, with 12 bases between them. CDR3 length: 15 residues. CDR3 region: CASSLVRGGSDTQYF. DNA of the CDR3: TGTGCCAGCAGCTTAGTCAGGGGAGGATCAGATACGCAGTATTTT. The complete variable domain, with remaining parts taken from reference TRBV7-6 and TRBJ2-3, reads GAGVSQSPRYKVTKRGQDVALRCDPISGHVSLYWYRQALGQGPEFLTYFNYEAQQDKSGLPNDRFSAERPEGSISTLTIQRTEQRDSAMYRCASSLVRGGSDTQYFGPGTRLTVL.

V is TRBV7-9 and J is TRBJ2-1; TRBD2 might be the D (5 bases). CDR3 length equals 14 residues. V dropped 5 bases and J dropped 4 bases, with 12 bases sitting between them. CDR1 is SEHNR, CDR2 FQNEAQ, per germline (reference sequence). The CDR3 sequence: CASSPPQRYNEQFF. DNA of the CDR3: TGTGCCAGCAGCCCCCCCCAGCGGTACAATGAGCAGTTCTTC.

The CDR3 DNA reads TGTGCCAGCAGTTCCGGACAGGCGACTAATGAAAAACTGTTTTTT. It yields the protein CASSSGQATNEKLFF. The chain is built from TRBV27 and TRBJ1-4, with 7 nucleotides matching TRBD1. The CDR3 is made up of 15 amino acids. V was pared by 4 bases and J by 2 bases, with 4 bases of the junction left unmatched. The germline CDR1 and CDR2 sequences are MNHEY and SMNVEV (reference sequence).

This clone has a single count. The chain joins TRBV12-5 to TRBJ2-3, with 11 nucleotides matching TRBD2. CDR1 is LGHNT, CDR2 FRNRAP, per germline. V shed 5 bases, J shed 2 bases, and the junction held 6 bases outside the gene matches. The CDR3 length is 16 residues. In nucleotides, the CDR3 is TGTGCTAGTGGTCAAGGGACTAGCGGAAACACAGATACGCAGTATTTT. Its translation: CASGQGTSGNTDTQYF.

The rearrangement uses TRBV18 and TRBJ2-2; TRBD1 might be the D (6 bases). The CDR3 length is 14 residues. Germline V lookup: CDR1 KGHSH, CDR2 LQKENI. V was pared by 6 bases and J by 5 bases, with 13 bases between. The CDR3 loop reads CASSINRETGELFF. DNA of the CDR3: TGTGCCAGCTCCATTAACAGGGAAACCGGGGAGCTGTTTTTT.

DNA of the CDR3: TGTGCCAGCAGTTACTCGAGAGTATTCGGAAACACCATATATTTT. It is translated as CASSYSRVFGNTIYF. The rearrangement links TRBV6-5 to TRBJ1-3; no firm D call. CDR1 is MNHEY and CDR2 is SVGAGI in the germline V gene. The CDR3 extends over 15 amino acids. Trimming shortened V by 0 bases and J by 4 bases, and 10 bases separated the two germline ends.

J is TRBJ1-4 and V is TRBV4-2; no reliable D call. V was cut by 0 bases and J by 0 bases, with 8 bases left in between. The CDR3 loop spans 16 amino acids. Germline loops: CDR1 LGHNA, CDR2 YNFKEQ. The CDR3 protein is CASSQEIGATNEKLFF. CDR3 DNA sequence: TGTGCCAGCAGCCAAGAGATAGGTGCAACTAATGAAAAACTGTTTTTT.

The V call is TRBV27, the J call TRBJ2-5, with D possibly being TRBD1 (6 bases). CDR1 MNHEY and CDR2 SMNVEV come from the germline V gene (reference sequence). The CDR3 loop spans 14 amino acids. Between the trimmed V and J ends, which lost 4 bases and 0 bases, there was a span of 9 bases. The CDR3 reads CASSSDRNQETQYF. Written as DNA, the CDR3 is TGTGCCAGCAGTTCAGACAGGAACCAAGAGACCCAGTACTTC.

J is TRBJ2-1 and V is TRBV30; 10 bases fit TRBD1. The CDR3 sequence is 15 residues long. CDR1 is GTSNPN, CDR2 SVGIG, per germline (reference sequence). The junction had 5 bases not matched to a gene; V was cut back by 1 base and J by 5 bases. Here the CDR3 DNA reads TGTGCCTGGAGTGGCAAGGGACAGGGGAACAATGAGCAGTTCTTC. The encoded protein is CAWSGKGQGNNEQFF.

V gene TRBV6-2 or TRBV6-3 combines with J gene TRBJ2-7, with 9 positions matching TRBD2. Unmatched junction bases numbered 14, after V lost 6 bases and J lost 2 bases. CDR3 length: 17 amino acids. In germline, CDR1 is MNHEY, CDR2 SVGEGT. CDR3 DNA: TGTGCCAGCAGCCCGACAGCGGGAGGATTTGGGCCCTACGAGCAGTACTTC. This translates into CASSPTAGGFGPYEQYF.

This chain joins TRBV7-8 and TRBJ2-2; D remains unclear. The CDR3 has 14 residues. V was trimmed by 4 bases and J by 8 bases, leaving 14 bases between them. CDR1 SGHVS and CDR2 FQNEAQ come from the germline V gene. For the CDR3, the DNA is TGTGCCAGCAGCTCCCCCAGGCTACCGGGGGAGCTGTTTTTT. This translates into CASSSPRLPGELFF.

The V call is TRBV7-3, the J call TRBJ2-5; 9 bases agree with TRBD1. Germline V CDR1 and CDR2: SGHTA, FQGTGA. This CDR3 region has 16 residues. V lost 2 bases and J lost 5; bases outside the gene matches: 9. The CDR3 nucleotides are TGTGCCAGCAGCTTACACCCGCCCGGACAGGGGGAGACCCAGTACTTC. Its translation is CASSLHPPGQGETQYF.

The J gene is TRBJ2-3, the V gene TRBV19, with D perhaps matching TRBD1 (6 bases). V gave up 5 bases and J gave up 6 bases, with 18 bases separating them. This CDR3 comprises 15 residues. CDR1 and CDR2 from the germline V gene are LNHDA and SQIVND (reference sequence). DNA of the CDR3: TGTGCCAGTAGTTTGGGATGGGGGCCCGAGGATACGCAGTATTTT. Amino acid sequence: CASSLGWGPEDTQYF.

The chain has TRBV18 and TRBJ2-2; no clear D gene. V was trimmed by 3 bases and J by 5 bases, leaving 10 bases between them. The CDR3 is 14 amino acids. Germline assignment: CDR1 KGHSH and CDR2 LQKENI. The CDR3 nucleotides are TGTGCCAGCTCACCGAGTTTGGAGACCGGGGAGCTGTTTTTT. Protein sequence: CASSPSLETGELFF.

The rearrangement links TRBV6-5 to TRBJ2-2; 10 bases are shared with TRBD2. The CDR3 is 15 amino acids. J lost 5 bases, V lost 9 bases, and 9 bases had no gene match. CDR1 is MNHEY, CDR2 SVGAGI, per germline. CDR3 sequence (DNA): TGTGCCAGTTATCTAGCGGGGGCCGGGACCGGGGAGCTGTTTTTT. It codes for CASYLAGAGTGELFF.

CDR3: CATGRAPGSNEQFF. DNA of the CDR3: TGTGCCACCGGACGAGCACCAGGGTCCAATGAGCAGTTCTTC. The J gene is TRBJ2-1, the V gene TRBV10-3, with a tentative D call TRBD1 (5 bases). V lost 10 bases, J lost 6 bases, and 19 bases lay in between. CDR3 length: 14 residues. Looked up from germline, CDR1 is ENHRY and CDR2 is SYGVKD.

The rearrangement uses TRBV2 and TRBJ2-3; D remains ambiguous. Germline V gene sequence: CDR1 SNHLY, CDR2 FYNNEI. This CDR3 spans 15 amino acids. V lost 4 bases, J lost 0 bases, and 11 bases lay in between. The CDR3 region has the DNA TGTGCCAGCAGTGGGTTCACTTCTAGCACAGATACGCAGTATTTT. Residues: CASSGFTSSTDTQYF. Filled out from reference TRBV2 and TRBJ2-3, the complete variable domain reads EPEVTQTPSHQVTQMGQEVILRCVPISNHLYFYWYRQILGQKVEFLVSFYNNEISEKSEIFDDQFSVERPDGSNFTLKIRSTKLEDSAMYFCASSGFTSSTDTQYFGPGTRLTVL.

The genes are TRBV12-3 or TRBV12-4 and TRBJ2-7; maybe TRBD2 (6 bases). This CDR3 region has 13 residues. The V and J ends lost 6 bases and 6 bases respectively, with 15 bases between them. For the CDR3, the DNA is TGTGCCAGCAGCGGGAGCGTTTCAGCCGAGCAGTACTTC. Translated, it gives CASSGSVSAEQYF.